The 21 T cell receptor beta chains given below trace back to one sample, sequenced in a study of blood T cell repertoires in COVID-19. Clones were sequenced by immunoSEQ multiplex PCR, and TCRdb holds only the in-frame ones, with some missing. The data hold under 200,000 clones, with roughly 80% observed a single time. The sequencing sample was made of peripheral blood. Every receptor here comes from an older man with active or convalescent COVID-19.

The chain carries TRBV25-1 and TRBJ2-1, with D maybe TRBD1 (10 bases). Trimming took 3 bases from V and 15 from J, leaving 27 bases between them. CDR3 length: 16 amino acids. CDR1 MGHDK and CDR2 SYGVNS come from the germline V gene. The CDR3 loop is CASSEPGQGIIAGVFF. CDR3 DNA: TGTGCCAGCAGTGAGCCGGGACAGGGGATCATAGCGGGAGTGTTCTTC. Full variable domain (rest looked up from reference TRBV25-1 and TRBJ2-1): EADIYQTPRYLVIGTGKKITLECSQTMGHDKMYWYQQDPGMELHLIHYSYGVNSTEKGDLSSESTVSRIRTEHFPLTLESARPSHTSQYLCASSEPGQGIIAGVFFGPGTRLTVL.

Remarks on this clone: Germline is not matched at one junction end, which may reflect a read error. The chain combines TRBV27 with TRBJ2-6; tentative D call: TRBD2 (6 bases). Germline CDR1 and CDR2: MNHEY and SMNVEV (reference sequence). The CDR3 runs 16 residues. The CDR3 DNA follows: TGTGCCAGCTGTTTGGGAGGCACCTCTGGGGCCAACGTCCTGACTTTC. Protein product: CASCLGGTSGANVLTF.

The chain is built from TRBV18 and TRBJ1-3; 7 positions match TRBD1. Trimming cost V 2 bases and J 4 bases; bases outside gene matches: 2. Germline V CDR1 and CDR2: KGHSH, LQKENI. The CDR3 is 14 residues long. In DNA form, the CDR3 reads TGTGCCAGCTCACCATCGGGACAGGGAAACACCATATATTTT. Encoded protein: CASSPSGQGNTIYF.

The chain carries TRBV19 and TRBJ2-2; maybe TRBD1 (5 bases). From germline, CDR1 is LNHDA and CDR2 SQIVND (reference sequence). The CDR3 spans 15 residues. The germline V and J ends were trimmed by 2 bases and 6 bases, with 13 bases remaining between them. The CDR3 loop reads CASSIPGLGAGELFF. CDR3 nucleotide sequence: TGTGCCAGTAGTATACCAGGGTTAGGAGCCGGGGAGCTGTTTTTT.

CDR3 DNA: TGTGCCAGCAGCTTGGACGGTAATATCAGGGATGGCTACACCTTC. Translation: CASSLDGNIRDGYTF. The genes are TRBV5-4 and TRBJ1-2, with D possibly TRBD1 on 5 matching bases. The length of the CDR3 is 15 residues. Germline V gene data show CDR1 as SGHNT and CDR2 as YYREEE (reference sequence). Trimming left V 0 bases short and J 6 bases short, with 15 bases between.

The chain has TRBV29-1 and TRBJ2-6, with 8 bases that match TRBD1. With V trimmed by 5 bases and J by 0 bases, 9 bases remained unmatched. The germline V gene has CDR1 SQVTM and CDR2 ANQGSEA. CDR3 length: 17 amino acids. This chain's CDR3 is CSVTGQDFTSGANVLTF. The CDR3, as DNA: TGCAGCGTTACGGGACAGGATTTTACCTCTGGGGCCAACGTCCTGACTTTC.

This chain uses TRBV6-4 with TRBJ1-1; D not resolved. CDR1 is MRHNA, CDR2 SNTAGT, per germline. CDR3 length equals 14 residues. With 0 bases removed from V and 3 bases from J, the gap between germline ends came to 8 bases. CDR3: CASSDSGRDTEAFF. For the CDR3, the DNA is TGTGCCAGCAGTGACTCTGGGCGGGACACTGAAGCTTTCTTT.

This chain uses TRBV19 with TRBJ1-1, with 7 bases aligning to TRBD1. In germline, CDR1 is LNHDA, CDR2 SQIVND (reference sequence). V shed 4 bases and J 8 bases; nucleotides not matched to a gene: 13. The CDR3 is made up of 15 amino acids. For the CDR3, the DNA is TGTGCCAGTAGTACGGACAGGAGGCCTCATGAAGAAGCTTTCTTT. As protein: CASSTDRRPHEEAFF.

The chain is built from TRBV5-1 and TRBJ1-2, with TRBD1 matching over 9 bases. Trimming took 3 bases from V and 7 from J; bases not matched to a gene: 7. The V gene's germline CDR1 is SGHRS and CDR2 YFSETQ. CDR3 size: 14 residues. In DNA form, the CDR3 reads TGCGCCAGCAGCTACGAACAGGGGGCCGGTGGCTACACCTTC. Protein: CASSYEQGAGGYTF.

This sequence joins TRBV5-1 and TRBJ1-1; a weak D match, TRBD1 (5 bases). Germline V lookup: CDR1 SGHRS, CDR2 YFSETQ. Deletions cut 1 base from V and 7 bases from J, with 11 bases between. There are 13 residues in the CDR3. This chain's CDR3 is CASSLQGFGEAFF. The CDR3 region has the DNA TGCGCCAGCAGCTTGCAGGGTTTCGGTGAAGCTTTCTTT.

The chain combines TRBV19 with TRBJ1-2; TRBD1 agrees at 7 bases. The germline CDR1 and CDR2 sequences are LNHDA and SQIVND (reference sequence). The CDR3 is made up of 17 amino acids. V lost 5 bases, J lost 0 bases, and 12 bases stayed unmatched. CDR3 nucleotides: TGTGCCAGTAGTCCCGTAATCACCGGGACAGCTAACTATGGCTACACCTTC. Translated, it gives CASSPVITGTANYGYTF.

Comments on this clone: Other DNA variants within this sample encode the same CDR3. CDR3 in amino acids: CASSPPGTGVGQPQHF. DNA of the CDR3: TGTGCCAGCAGTCCTCCCGGGACAGGGGTCGGTCAGCCCCAGCATTTT. The chain carries TRBV28 and TRBJ1-5; 10 bases line up with TRBD1. Per the germline V gene, CDR1 is MDHEN and CDR2 is SYDVKM. This CDR3 region has 16 residues. Losses at the gene ends were 5 bases for V and 6 bases for J; bases not matched to a gene: 10.

This rearrangement joins TRBV24-1 to TRBJ2-3; D possibly corresponds to TRBD2 (6 bases). The CDR3 sequence is 15 residues long. Trimming left V 5 bases short and J 0 bases short, with 11 bases between. In germline, CDR1 is KGHDR, CDR2 SFDVKD. The CDR3: CATSVGGASTDTQYF. CDR3 sequence (DNA): TGTGCCACCAGTGTCGGGGGAGCCAGCACAGATACGCAGTATTTT.

This chain joins TRBV5-4 and TRBJ2-1; D may be TRBD1 (6 bases). Germline assignment: CDR1 SGHNT and CDR2 YYREEE (reference sequence). The CDR3 is 15 residues long. V was cut by 2 bases and J by 2 bases, with 11 bases left in between. For the CDR3, the DNA is TGTGCCAGCAGCTTTGAAGAGGGGGCCTACAATGAGCAGTTCTTC. This encodes CASSFEEGAYNEQFF.

The chain links TRBV19 to TRBJ2-2, with 15 bases that match TRBD2. This CDR3 has 19 residues. Germline V gene sequence: CDR1 LNHDA, CDR2 SQIVND (reference sequence). V lost 2 bases, J lost 3 bases, and 7 bases stayed unmatched. The DNA of the CDR3 is TGTGCCAGTAGTATACGGACTAGCGGGAGGGCATCGTACACCGGGGAGCTGTTTTTT. Its translation is CASSIRTSGRASYTGELFF.

This clone was seen once. CDR3 in DNA: TGTGCCAGTAGTATAGTAGTGAGTAGCGGGGAGCTGTTTTTT. Translating gives CASSIVVSSGELFF. The V call is TRBV19, the J call TRBJ2-2; D gene unclear. In germline, CDR1 is LNHDA, CDR2 SQIVND (reference sequence). This CDR3 spans 14 amino acids. Trimming took 1 base from V and 7 from J, leaving 10 bases between them.

The chain carries TRBV2 and TRBJ1-2, with D unresolved. The CDR3 extends over 13 amino acids. Deletions cut 6 bases from V and 1 base from J, with 9 bases between. The germline CDR1 and CDR2 sequences are SNHLY and FYNNEI. This CDR3 is CASSIDYNYGYTF. The CDR3 DNA sequence: TGTGCCAGCAGCATCGACTATAACTATGGCTACACCTTC.

The V and J genes are TRBV7-3 and TRBJ2-7, with 10 bases aligning to TRBD2. J was trimmed by 6 bases and V by 5 bases; bases with no gene match: 4. Germline V gene lookup returns CDR1 SGHTA and CDR2 FQGTGA. The CDR3 extends over 13 amino acids. For the CDR3, the DNA is TGTGCCAGCAGCCCAAGGACTAGCGGCGAGCAGTACTTC. Translating it yields CASSPRTSGEQYF.

V usage is TRBV7-8 and J usage is TRBJ2-3; D may be TRBD1 (6 bases). From germline, CDR1 is SGHVS and CDR2 FQNEAQ. The CDR3 loop spans 16 amino acids. V was cut by 5 bases and J by 6 bases, with 21 bases left in between. CDR3 nucleotide sequence: TGTGCCAGCAGCGATCGGGACACATCAACCTCGGATACGCAGTATTTT. Translating it yields CASSDRDTSTSDTQYF. The full variable domain, in which reference TRBV7-8 and TRBJ2-3 provide the parts outside the CDR3, is GAGVSQSPRYKVAKRGQDVALRCDPISGHVSLFWYQQALGQGPEFLTYFQNEAQLDKSGLPSDRFFAERPEGSVSTLKIQRTQQEDSAVYLCASSDRDTSTSDTQYFGPGTRLTVL.

This clone turned up a few times. The chain uses TRBV5-1 and TRBJ2-7; D not certain. Between the trimmed V and J ends, which lost 0 bases and 0 bases, there was a span of 10 bases. This CDR3 contains 15 residues. The germline V gene has CDR1 SGHRS and CDR2 YFSETQ. The CDR3 nucleotides are TGCGCCAGCAGCTTGGCCCCTAGTCGCTCCTACGAGCAGTACTTC. Translated, it gives CASSLAPSRSYEQYF.

This clone was detected only once. The chain is built from TRBV27 and TRBJ2-1, with 10 nucleotides matching TRBD2. V shed 6 bases and J 4 bases; nucleotides not matched to a gene: 6. Germline assignment: CDR1 MNHEY and CDR2 SMNVEV (reference sequence). The CDR3 is made up of 15 amino acids. The CDR3 spells CASRLLAGSYNEQFF. DNA for the CDR3: TGTGCCAGCAGACTACTAGCGGGGTCATACAATGAGCAGTTCTTC.